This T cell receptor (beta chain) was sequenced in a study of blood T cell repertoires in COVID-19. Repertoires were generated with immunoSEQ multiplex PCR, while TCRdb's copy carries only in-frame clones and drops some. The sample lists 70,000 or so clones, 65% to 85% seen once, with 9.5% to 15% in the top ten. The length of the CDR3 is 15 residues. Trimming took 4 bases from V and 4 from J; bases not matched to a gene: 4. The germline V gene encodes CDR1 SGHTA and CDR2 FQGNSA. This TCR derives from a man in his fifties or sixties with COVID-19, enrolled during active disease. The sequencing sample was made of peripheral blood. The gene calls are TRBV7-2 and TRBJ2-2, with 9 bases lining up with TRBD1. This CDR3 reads CASSSGQGRTGELFF. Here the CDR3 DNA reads TGTGCCAGCAGCTCCGGACAGGGGCGCACCGGGGAGCTGTTTTTT.